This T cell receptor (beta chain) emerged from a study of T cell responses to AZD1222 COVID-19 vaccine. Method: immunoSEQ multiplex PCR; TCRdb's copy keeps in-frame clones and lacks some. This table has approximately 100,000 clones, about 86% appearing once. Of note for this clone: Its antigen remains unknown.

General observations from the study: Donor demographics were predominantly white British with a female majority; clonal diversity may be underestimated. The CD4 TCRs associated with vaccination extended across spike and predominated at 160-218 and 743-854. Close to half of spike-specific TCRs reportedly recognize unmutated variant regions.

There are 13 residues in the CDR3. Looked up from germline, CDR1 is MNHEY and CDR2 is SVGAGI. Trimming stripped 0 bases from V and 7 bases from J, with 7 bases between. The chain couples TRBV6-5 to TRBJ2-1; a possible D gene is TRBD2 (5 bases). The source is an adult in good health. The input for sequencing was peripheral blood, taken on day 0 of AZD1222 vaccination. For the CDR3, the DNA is TGTGCCAGCAGTTACTCTCGGGGAAATGAGCAGTTCTTC. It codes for CASSYSRGNEQFF.